These 8 T cell receptor beta chains share one sample of origin, sequenced in a study of shared clonotypes between healthy human individuals. The table came from immunoSEQ multiplex PCR; TCRdb's copy has only in-frame clones and leaves some out. The table records 1,500,000 or so clones, approximately 98.5% of them present only once. The specimen was naive CD4+ T cells sorted from blood. As to subset: CD45RA+ positively selected. Receptor source: a man younger than 40 in good health.

DNA of the CDR3: TGCGCCAGCAGCTTGCCTAGCGATGAGCAGTTCTTC. Translated, it gives CASSLPSDEQFF. V is TRBV5-1 and J is TRBJ2-1; D is perhaps TRBD2 (6 bases). The CDR3 has 12 residues. Germline V gene data show CDR1 as SGHRS and CDR2 as YFSETQ. V lost 1 base and J 8 bases, leaving 7 bases between the germline ends.

The rearrangement joins TRBV28 to TRBJ2-5; 7 bases are shared with TRBD1. Germline V gene sequence: CDR1 MDHEN, CDR2 SYDVKM. The trim removed 6 bases at V and 4 bases at J, leaving 2 bases unmatched. This CDR3 has 12 residues. CDR3 DNA sequence: TGTGCCAGCAGGGCAGGGGGAGAGACCCAGTACTTC. Encoded protein: CASRAGGETQYF.

The genes are TRBV29-1 and TRBJ1-5; 7 bases line up with TRBD1. There are 14 residues in the CDR3. J lost 8 bases, V lost 7 bases, and 14 bases had no gene match. Germline V lookup: CDR1 SQVTM, CDR2 ANQGSEA. The DNA of the CDR3 is TGCAGCGCCCAGGTTAACAGGGGATCGGAGCCCCAGCATTTT. It encodes CSAQVNRGSEPQHF.

V and J are TRBV11-2 and TRBJ1-1; no firm D call. The CDR3 loop spans 14 amino acids. Trimming stripped 3 bases from V and 3 bases from J, with 11 bases between. Germline V gene data show CDR1 as SGHAT and CDR2 as FQNNGV. The DNA for the CDR3 is TGTGCCAGCAGCTTCCCTGATGTTGACACTGAAGCTTTCTTT. It is translated as CASSFPDVDTEAFF.

The sample holds one count of this clone. The J gene is TRBJ1-1, the V gene TRBV6-1; D is undetermined. Germline-derived CDR1 and CDR2 are MNHNS and SASEGT. The CDR3 is 13 amino acids. V shed 7 bases and J shed 5 bases, with 14 bases lying between them. The CDR3 spells CASNRMGRTEAFF. As DNA, the CDR3 is TGTGCCAGCAATCGAATGGGGAGGACTGAAGCTTTCTTT.

The V and J genes are TRBV9 and TRBJ1-1; D is uncertain. The ends were cut back, 6 bases at V and 6 bases at J, with 6 bases in the middle. CDR1 and CDR2 from the germline V gene are SGDLS and YYNGEE. The CDR3 runs 10 residues. The CDR3 nucleotides read TGTGCCAGCAAGGAACCTGAAGCTTTCTTT. This encodes CASKEPEAFF.

This rearrangement joins TRBV19 to TRBJ2-2, with D tentatively TRBD2 (6 bases). Trimming removed 7 bases from V and 3 bases from J, with 15 bases in between. Germline lookup yields CDR1 LNHDA and CDR2 SQIVND (reference sequence). The CDR3 totals 15 residues. CDR3 in amino acids: CASTPLRRDTGELFF. For the CDR3, the DNA is TGTGCCAGTACCCCTCTTCGGAGGGACACCGGGGAGCTGTTTTTT.

This clone was detected only once. This sequence joins TRBV4-1 and TRBJ2-7, with a tentative D call TRBD2 (5 bases). The CDR3 has 18 residues. Trimming shortened V by 0 bases and J by 1 base, and 19 bases separated the two germline ends. Germline V CDR1 and CDR2: MGHRA, YSYEKL. The chain's CDR3 is CASSQDYPSPGLSYEQYF. The CDR3 DNA follows: TGCGCCAGCAGCCAAGATTACCCCTCCCCAGGACTGTCCTACGAGCAGTACTTC.